Following are 3 T cell receptor beta chains from one sample sequenced in a study of T cell clonality in common variable immunodeficiency. Whole-study findings and limits: In common variable immunodeficiency, TCR beta chains reportedly carried fewer deletions and N-nucleotide insertions.

For these TCRs, the target antigens are not known. Sequencing was performed with immunoSEQ multiplex PCR; in TCRdb, only in-frame clones are kept and a portion is missing. This sample has 40,000 or so clones, each found more than once. Sample: peripheral blood mononuclear cells. Every receptor here comes from a human donor with common variable immunodeficiency.

This clone has a handful of counts. The read ends 3 residues before the CDR3 terminus; that terminus is restored from the germline J gene. The chain couples TRBV19 to TRBJ1-1, with a possible D match to TRBD1 (5 bases). The CDR3 is 14 residues long. Germline V lookup: CDR1 LNHDA, CDR2 SQIVND (reference sequence). V lost 2 bases and J lost 5, with 12 bases in between. The sequenced CDR3 bases are TGTGCCAGTAGTATACGGGGGGTAGGTACTGAA. Its translation is CASSIRGVGTE. The full CDR3 reads CASSIRGVGTEAFF.

This clone was found many times. The read gets to within 3 residues of the CDR3 end, and the germline J gene fills in the rest. The chain carries TRBV6-2 or TRBV6-3 and TRBJ2-6; D is undetermined. The CDR3 totals 17 residues. The germline V and J ends were trimmed by 2 bases and 0 bases, with 11 bases remaining between them. CDR1 MNHEY and CDR2 SVGEGT come from the germline V gene. This CDR3 is CASSYRSSYSGANVLTF. The DNA read from the CDR3 is TGTGCCAGCAGTTACCGGTCTTCCTACTCTGGGGCCAACGTC.

This clone was seen only a few times. The CDR3 end falls 3 residues outside the read, so it is completed with the germline J gene. The chain carries TRBV19 and TRBJ2-7; a weak D match, TRBD2 (5 bases). Trimming took 3 bases from V and 3 from J, leaving 12 bases between them. Per germline, CDR1 LNHDA and CDR2 SQIVND (reference sequence). The CDR3 extends over 14 amino acids. The CDR3 bases that were read are TGTGCCAGTAGTATGATATACGGGGTCTACGAG. Translation gives CASSMIYGVYE. The CDR3 in its entirety is CASSMIYGVYEQYF.